These 16 T cell receptor beta chains originate from one sample sequenced in a study of control samples from healthy donors and cancer patients. Produced via immunoSEQ multiplex PCR; TCRdb's table is partial and in-frame only. The sample contains some 140,000 clones, 90% to 95% of which appear only once. Sequencing was done on a sample of blood. The receptors shown here come from a man in his forties in good health.

The chain carries TRBV6-5 and TRBJ1-1; D not resolved. The CDR3 has 14 residues. V lost 2 bases and J 0 bases, leaving 7 bases between the germline ends. Germline V gene data show CDR1 as MNHEY and CDR2 as SVGAGI. The CDR3 region is CASSYGTMNTEAFF. CDR3 nucleotides: TGTGCCAGCAGTTACGGCACCATGAACACTGAAGCTTTCTTT.

This chain links TRBV12-5 with TRBJ2-2; D call uncertain. Germline V gene data show CDR1 as LGHNT and CDR2 as FRNRAP. The CDR3 loop spans 15 amino acids. Between the trimmed V and J ends, which lost 0 bases and 4 bases, there was a span of 9 bases. Here the CDR3 reads CASGLVVGPTGELFF. CDR3 DNA sequence: TGTGCTAGTGGTTTGGTAGTAGGGCCCACCGGGGAGCTGTTTTTT.

The rearrangement links TRBV18 to TRBJ2-7; D may be TRBD2 (7 bases). V gave up 4 bases and J gave up 5 bases, with 18 bases separating them. The CDR3 covers 15 residues. Per germline, CDR1 KGHSH and CDR2 LQKENI. The CDR3 loop is CASSLGTRGVDEQYF. The CDR3 nucleotides are TGTGCCAGCTCACTAGGGACACGGGGGGTCGACGAGCAGTACTTC.

The chain joins TRBV3-1 (or the pseudogene TRBV3-2) to TRBJ1-3; D is possibly TRBD1 (5 bases). V was trimmed by 4 bases and J by 0 bases, leaving 10 bases between them. The CDR3 sequence is 15 residues long. Germline V gene lookup returns CDR1 LGHDT and CDR2 YNNKEL (reference sequence). CDR3 loop: CASSPVRGSGNTIYF. The CDR3 DNA is TGTGCCAGCAGCCCGGTTAGGGGCTCTGGAAACACCATATATTTT.

This chain joins TRBV19 and TRBJ1-1; D not certain. The CDR3 is 13 residues long. Trimming took off 3 bases at V and 8 bases at J, with 13 bases between the two ends. Per the germline V gene, CDR1 is LNHDA and CDR2 is SQIVND (reference sequence). This CDR3 is CASSIPRQAEAFF. The CDR3 DNA follows: TGTGCCAGTAGTATCCCGCGTCAGGCGGAAGCTTTCTTT. The variable domain in full, completed from reference TRBV19 and TRBJ1-1, reads DGGITQSPKYLFRKEGQNVTLSCEQNLNHDAMYWYRQDPGQGLRLIYYSQIVNDFQKGDIAEGYSVSREKKESFPLTVTSAQKNPTAFYLCASSIPRQAEAFFGQGTRLTVV.

The CDR3 region has the DNA TGTGCCAGCAGTGATCGGGGACAGGGAAGAATCAATCAGCCCCAGCATTTT. It encodes CASSDRGQGRINQPQHF. V and J are TRBV2 and TRBJ1-5, with 9 bases fitting TRBD1. This CDR3 region has 17 residues. Germline V gene data show CDR1 as SNHLY and CDR2 as FYNNEI. The V segment lost 3 bases and the J segment 3 bases; nucleotides outside the gene matches: 9.

The chain couples TRBV27 to TRBJ1-4; TRBD1 aligns across 7 bases. The J segment lost 6 bases and the V segment lost 6 bases, leaving 19 bases of the junction unmatched. This CDR3 has 18 residues. The germline V gene has CDR1 MNHEY and CDR2 SMNVEV (reference sequence). CDR3 loop: CASSTRTGTDIEHEKLFF. The CDR3 nucleotides are TGTGCCAGCAGCACCCGCACCGGGACAGATATCGAACATGAAAAACTGTTTTTT.

V usage is TRBV19 and J usage is TRBJ1-1; a weak D match, TRBD1 (6 bases). V was trimmed by 3 bases and J by 4 bases, leaving 12 bases between them. The CDR3 is 14 residues long. Looked up from germline, CDR1 is LNHDA and CDR2 is SQIVND (reference sequence). The CDR3 reads CASSIWQGSTEAFF. The CDR3 DNA sequence: TGTGCCAGTAGTATTTGGCAGGGGAGCACTGAAGCTTTCTTT.

In this sample, this clone turned up once. The rearrangement links TRBV12-3 or TRBV12-4 to TRBJ2-1, with TRBD2 as a possible D gene (5 bases). Trimming shortened V by 1 base and J by 9 bases, and 10 bases separated the two germline ends. The CDR3 has 13 amino acids. CDR3 region: CASSLGGYPEQFF. Here the CDR3 DNA reads TGTGCCAGCAGTTTAGGAGGGTACCCTGAGCAGTTCTTC.

V usage is TRBV9 and J usage is TRBJ2-6; tentative D call: TRBD1 (5 bases). The V and J ends lost 0 bases and 1 base respectively, with 5 bases between them. Germline V gene lookup returns CDR1 SGDLS and CDR2 YYNGEE. CDR3 length: 15 amino acids. Here the CDR3 reads CASSVEGSGANVLTF. CDR3 nucleotides: TGTGCCAGCAGCGTAGAGGGGTCTGGGGCCAACGTCCTGACTTTC.

The J gene is TRBJ1-3, the V gene TRBV11-2; D is ambiguous. Looked up from germline, CDR1 is SGHAT and CDR2 is FQNNGV. Trimming removed 7 bases from V and 0 bases from J, with 10 bases in between. The CDR3 is 14 amino acids. CDR3 residues: CASTATVSGNTIYF. The CDR3, as DNA: TGTGCCAGCACCGCGACCGTCTCTGGAAACACCATATATTTT. The variable domain in full, with the rest retrieved from reference TRBV11-2 and TRBJ1-3, is EAGVAQSPRYKIIEKRQSVAFWCNPISGHATLYWYQQILGQGPKLLIQFQNNGVVDDSQLPKDRFSAERLKGVDSTLKIQPAKLEDSAVYLCASTATVSGNTIYFGEGSWLTVV.

This chain links TRBV5-6 with TRBJ1-5; 10 positions agree with TRBD1. Per the germline V gene, CDR1 is SGHDT and CDR2 is YYEEEE. V trimming: 4 bases; J trimming: 6 bases; junction bases outside the gene matches: 4. The CDR3 covers 14 residues. The CDR3, as DNA: TGTGCCAGCAGCCCCGGGACAGGGGTTCAGCCCCAGCATTTT. It yields the protein CASSPGTGVQPQHF.

The chain uses TRBV7-3 and TRBJ2-2, with TRBD1 as a possible D gene (6 bases). The germline V gene encodes CDR1 SGHTA and CDR2 FQGTGA. The CDR3 loop spans 13 amino acids. Trimming pared 5 bases from V and 6 bases from J, leaving 10 bases between. CDR3 in amino acids: CASSPNRAGELFF. The CDR3, as DNA: TGTGCCAGCAGCCCTAACAGGGCCGGGGAGCTGTTTTTT.

This clone is a singleton in its sample. The chain has TRBV15 and TRBJ2-7; D remains unclear. Germline assignment: CDR1 LNHNV and CDR2 YYDKDF (reference sequence). The CDR3 spans 15 residues. V lost 0 bases and J lost 2, with 11 bases in between. This chain's CDR3 is CATSRDRPGTYEQYF. The CDR3 region has the DNA TGTGCCACCAGCAGAGATCGGCCAGGAACCTACGAGCAGTACTTC.

The chain couples TRBV13 to TRBJ2-1; 12 nucleotides agree with TRBD2. V shed 5 bases, J shed 2 bases, and the junction held 4 bases outside the gene matches. The CDR3 totals 16 residues. Germline CDR1 and CDR2: PRHDT and FYEKMQ (reference sequence). CDR3 coding DNA: TGTGCCAGCAGCGGAGCTAGCGGGGGGGCCTACAATGAGCAGTTCTTC. Translating gives CASSGASGGAYNEQFF.

The rearrangement joins TRBV6-5 to TRBJ2-7, with TRBD2 matching 7 bases. V lost 0 bases and J lost 6; bases outside the gene matches: 8. Germline V CDR1 and CDR2: MNHEY, SVGAGI. CDR3 length: 15 residues. This CDR3 is CASSYSNSGGGEQYF. The CDR3 DNA sequence: TGTGCCAGCAGTTACTCGAATAGTGGGGGGGGCGAGCAGTACTTC.